The clone carrying this T cell receptor (beta chain) was recorded many times. What it binds is not known. TCRdb redid the calling of the RT-PCR reads with MiXCR, one entry per CDR3 protein. The data hold hundreds of thousands of distinct CDR3 sequences, with about 18% observed a single time. This specimen belongs to a study of response to subunit inactivated influenza vaccine. Study-wide points: Each seasonal influenza vaccination, the authors suggested, recruits few new T cells.

Trimming removed 5 bases from V and 0 bases from J, with 11 bases in between. From germline, CDR1 is DFQATT and CDR2 SNEGSKA (reference sequence). The CDR3 runs to 13 residues. The gene calls are TRBV20-1 and TRBJ2-7; D tentatively fits TRBD1 or TRBD2 (6 bases each). This TCR was recovered from a man aged 50 to 59 who received an inactivated influenza vaccine. The sequencing used PBMCs from blood, collected less than 6 days after vaccination. CDR3 residues: CSAPSGASYEQYF. CDR3 nucleotides: TGCAGTGCTCCTTCGGGGGCCTCCTACGAGCAGTACTTC.